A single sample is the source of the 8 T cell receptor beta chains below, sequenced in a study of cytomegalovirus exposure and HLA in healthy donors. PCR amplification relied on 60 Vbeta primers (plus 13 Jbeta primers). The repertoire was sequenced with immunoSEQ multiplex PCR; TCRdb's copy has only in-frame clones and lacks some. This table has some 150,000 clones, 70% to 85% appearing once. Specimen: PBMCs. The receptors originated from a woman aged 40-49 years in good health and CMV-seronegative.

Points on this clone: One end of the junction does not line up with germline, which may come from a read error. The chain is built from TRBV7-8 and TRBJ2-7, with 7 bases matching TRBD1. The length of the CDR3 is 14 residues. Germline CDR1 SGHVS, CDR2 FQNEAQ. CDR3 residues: CAGSSGTDLYEQYF. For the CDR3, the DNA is TGTGCCGGCAGCTCTGGGACAGACCTCTACGAGCAGTACTTC.

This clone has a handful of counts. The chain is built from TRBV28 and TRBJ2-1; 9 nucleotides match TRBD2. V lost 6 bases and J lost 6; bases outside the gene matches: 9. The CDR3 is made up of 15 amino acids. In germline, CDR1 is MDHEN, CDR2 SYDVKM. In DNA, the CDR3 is TGTGCCAGCAGGGTCATAGCGGGAGTTGTCAATGAGCAGTTCTTC. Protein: CASRVIAGVVNEQFF. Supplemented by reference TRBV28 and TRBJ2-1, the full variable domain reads DVKVTQSSRYLVKRTGEKVFLECVQDMDHENMFWYRQDPGLGLRLIYFSYDVKMKEKGDIPEGYSVSREKKERFSLILESASTNQTSMYLCASRVIAGVVNEQFFGPGTRLTVL.

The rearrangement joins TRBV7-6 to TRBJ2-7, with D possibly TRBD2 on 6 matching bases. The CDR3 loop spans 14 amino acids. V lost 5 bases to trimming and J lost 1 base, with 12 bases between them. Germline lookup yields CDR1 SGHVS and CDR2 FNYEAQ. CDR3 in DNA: TGTGCCAGCAGCCTCGGTGGGGGGTCCTACGAGCAGTACTTC. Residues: CASSLGGGSYEQYF.

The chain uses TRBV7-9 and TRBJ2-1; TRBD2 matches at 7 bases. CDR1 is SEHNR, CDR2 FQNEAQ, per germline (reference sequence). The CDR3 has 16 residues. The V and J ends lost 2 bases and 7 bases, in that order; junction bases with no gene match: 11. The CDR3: CASSLFGGSVVNEQFF. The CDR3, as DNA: TGTGCCAGCAGCTTATTCGGCGGGAGCGTAGTAAATGAGCAGTTCTTC.

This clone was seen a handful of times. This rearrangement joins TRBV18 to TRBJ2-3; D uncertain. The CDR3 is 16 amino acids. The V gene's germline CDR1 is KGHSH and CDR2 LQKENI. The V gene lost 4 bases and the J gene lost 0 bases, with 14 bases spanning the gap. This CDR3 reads CASSLDRDYSTDTQYF. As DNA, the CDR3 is TGTGCCAGCTCACTAGATCGCGATTATAGCACAGATACGCAGTATTTT.

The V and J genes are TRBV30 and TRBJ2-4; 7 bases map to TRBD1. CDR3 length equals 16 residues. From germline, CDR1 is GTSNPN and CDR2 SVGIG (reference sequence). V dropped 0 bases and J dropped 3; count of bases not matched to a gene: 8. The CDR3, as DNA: TGTGCCTGGAGTGTACAAGGGGGCGAGGGCAAAAACATTCAGTACTTC. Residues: CAWSVQGGEGKNIQYF.

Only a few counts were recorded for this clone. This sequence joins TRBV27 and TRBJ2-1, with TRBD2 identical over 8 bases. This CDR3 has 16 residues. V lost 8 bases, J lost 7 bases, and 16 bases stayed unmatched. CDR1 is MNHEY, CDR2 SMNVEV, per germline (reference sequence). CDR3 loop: CASGPTGTSGINEQFF. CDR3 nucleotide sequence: TGTGCCAGCGGTCCAACCGGGACTAGTGGTATTAATGAGCAGTTCTTC.

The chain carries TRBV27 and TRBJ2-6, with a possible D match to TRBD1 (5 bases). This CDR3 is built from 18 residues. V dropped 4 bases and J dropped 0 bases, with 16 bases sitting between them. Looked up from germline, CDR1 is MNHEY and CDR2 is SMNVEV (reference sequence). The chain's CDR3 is CASSSPLRGTSGANVLTF. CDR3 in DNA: TGTGCCAGCAGTTCCCCACTAAGGGGAACCTCTGGGGCCAACGTCCTGACTTTC.